The rows below give T cell receptor beta chains drawn from one sample of a study of blood T cell repertoires in COVID-19. Method: immunoSEQ multiplex PCR; TCRdb's copy keeps in-frame clones and lacks some. This table holds 130,000 or so clones, around 79% found once. The sequenced material came from peripheral blood. The receptors were gathered from a woman aged 70-85 years with COVID-19, enrolled during active disease. CDR3s include the opening cysteine and the closing phenylalanine or tryptophan. The order of the fields is V gene, J gene, D gene, clone size, CDR3 DNA, CDR3 protein. The D gene is left open where the match is weak. Clone sizes are given selectively: once, few, many, or a class where the clone is expanded.

V: TRBV5-4; J: TRBJ2-7; D: TRBD1; size: -; DNA: TGTGCCAGCAGCCAAGGACAGGGCCGGATGGAGCAGTACTTC; CDR3: CASSQGQGRMEQYF
V: TRBV4-1; J: TRBJ2-1; D: TRBD2; size: once; DNA: TGCGCCAGCAGCCAGCTAGCGGGCAGCTCCTACAATGAGCAGTTCTTC; CDR3: CASSQLAGSSYNEQFF
V: TRBV10-3; J: TRBJ1-2; D: -; size: -; DNA: TGTGCCATCAGTACAGCTAACTATGGCTACACCTTC; CDR3: CAISTANYGYTF
V: TRBV28; J: TRBJ2-7; D: TRBD1; size: few; DNA: TGTGCCAGCAGCTCGACAGGGGGGAACTACGAGCAGTACTTC; CDR3: CASSSTGGNYEQYF
V: TRBV3-1/TRBV3-2; J: TRBJ1-3; D: -; size: -; DNA: TGTGCCAGCAGCCAAGATGGCGGCAGAAACACCATATATTTT; CDR3: CASSQDGGRNTIYF
V: TRBV9; J: TRBJ2-5; D: TRBD2; size: -; DNA: TGTGCCAGCAGCGTCACCTCTAGCGGGGATGAGACCCAGTACTTC; CDR3: CASSVTSSGDETQYF
V: TRBV7-9; J: TRBJ2-4; D: -; size: -; DNA: TGTGCCAGCAGTCCCGGGTCCTTGATGTACTTC; CDR3: CASSPGSLMYF
V: TRBV10-2; J: TRBJ2-5; D: TRBD2; size: -; DNA: TGCGCCAGCGGGACTAGCTGGGAGACCCAGTACTTC; CDR3: CASGTSWETQYF
V: TRBV3-1/TRBV3-2; J: TRBJ1-6; D: -; size: few; DNA: TGTGCCAGCAGCCTAGAAGGCGGCTCACCCCTCCACTTT; CDR3: CASSLEGGSPLHF
V: TRBV5-1; J: TRBJ2-7; D: TRBD1; size: -; DNA: TGCGCCAGCAGCTTGCGAGGCAGGGGGCAAGGGGATGACGAGCAGTACTTC; CDR3: CASSLRGRGQGDDEQYF
V: TRBV25-1; J: TRBJ2-7; D: -; size: -; DNA: TGTGCCAGCAGTGACACCCACCGGATGGGCGACGAGCAGTACTTC; CDR3: CASSDTHRMGDEQYF
V: TRBV7-9; J: TRBJ2-7; D: -; size: -; DNA: TGTGCCAGCAGCTATAGGGATACAGGTTACGAGCAGTACTTC; CDR3: CASSYRDTGYEQYF
V: TRBV7-9; J: TRBJ1-1; D: -; size: -; DNA: TGTGCCAGCAGCTTCGGAGGGAACACTGAAGCTTTCTTT; CDR3: CASSFGGNTEAFF
V: TRBV3-1/TRBV3-2; J: TRBJ1-1; D: -; size: -; DNA: TGTGCCAGCAGCCAAAAACAGAACACTGAAGCTTTCTTT; CDR3: CASSQKQNTEAFF
V: TRBV18; J: TRBJ2-7; D: -; size: -; DNA: TGTGCCAGCTCAGCTAAGCCCTCGGCAGGCGCAGAAGTCTACGAGCAGTACTTC; CDR3: CASSAKPSAGAEVYEQYF
V: TRBV20-1; J: TRBJ2-7; D: -; size: -; DNA: TGCAGTGCTAGTCGGCGAGGAGGGGGCTTAACCGAGCAGTACTTC; CDR3: CSASRRGGGLTEQYF
V: TRBV7-2; J: TRBJ2-3; D: -; size: -; DNA: TGTGCCAGCCGGGGGGCCAGTTTAGGTACGCAGTATTTT; CDR3: CASRGASLGTQYF
V: TRBV19; J: TRBJ1-2; D: TRBD1; size: -; DNA: TGTGCCACCCTACCGGGACAGGGGAAGTATGGCTACACCTTC; CDR3: CATLPGQGKYGYTF
V: TRBV30; J: TRBJ1-6; D: -; size: few; DNA: TGTGCCTGGAGGACCCAGACAGTTTATAATTCACCCCTCCACTTT; CDR3: CAWRTQTVYNSPLHF
V: TRBV12-3/TRBV12-4; J: TRBJ1-1; D: -; size: -; DNA: TGTGCCAGTGATTCCGGGGGAGACACTGAAGCTTTCTTT; CDR3: CASDSGGDTEAFF
V: TRBV28; J: TRBJ2-7; D: TRBD2; size: few; DNA: TGTGCCAGCAGTACTCACGGGGGGAGAGAGTACTTC; CDR3: CASSTHGGREYF
V: TRBV4-2; J: TRBJ2-5; D: -; size: -; DNA: TGTGCCAGCAGCCAACCAGAGACCGGGATCCAAGAGACCCAGTACTTC; CDR3: CASSQPETGIQETQYF
V: TRBV2; J: TRBJ2-2; D: -; size: -; DNA: TGTGCCAGCAGCCCTTCTAACACCGGGGAGCTGTTTTTT; CDR3: CASSPSNTGELFF
V: TRBV9; J: TRBJ2-1; D: -; size: -; DNA: TGTGCCAGCAGCGCGGGGTTCGCTAGCGTAGGCAATGAGCAGTTCTTC; CDR3: CASSAGFASVGNEQFF
V: TRBV3-1/TRBV3-2; J: TRBJ2-1; D: -; size: -; DNA: TGTGCCAGCAGCCAAGTCGCGGGTGGTGAGCAGTTCTTC; CDR3: CASSQVAGGEQFF
V: TRBV5-1; J: TRBJ1-2; D: -; size: -; DNA: TGCGCCAGCAGCTTGGATGCGGGGGCTGGGGACTATGGCTACACCTTC; CDR3: CASSLDAGAGDYGYTF
V: TRBV5-1; J: TRBJ2-5; D: TRBD2; size: -; DNA: TGCGCCAGCAGCTTGGGTAGCGGGGGGGAGACCCAGTACTTC; CDR3: CASSLGSGGETQYF
V: TRBV30; J: TRBJ1-6; D: TRBD1; size: -; DNA: TGTGCCTGGAGTGCTGGCAGGGGGCGACGGTCACCCCTCCACTTT; CDR3: CAWSAGRGRRSPLHF
V: TRBV18; J: TRBJ2-1; D: -; size: -; DNA: TGTGCCAGCTCACAGGACTCTATTTACAATGAGCAGTTCTTC; CDR3: CASSQDSIYNEQFF
V: TRBV2; J: TRBJ2-6; D: -; size: -; DNA: TGTGCCAGCCGGCGGGGCTCTGGGGCCAACGTCCTGACTTTC; CDR3: CASRRGSGANVLTF
V: TRBV27; J: TRBJ1-5; D: -; size: once; DNA: TGTGCCAGCAGTTCGACAGGACTCAATCAGCCCCAGCATTTT; CDR3: CASSSTGLNQPQHF
V: TRBV28; J: TRBJ1-5; D: -; size: -; DNA: TGTGCCAGCAGTCCTTACAGGGTTGGACAGAATCAGCCCCAGCATTTT; CDR3: CASSPYRVGQNQPQHF
V: TRBV6-5; J: TRBJ1-2; D: TRBD1; size: -; DNA: TGTGCCAGCAGGACAGGGTTACCCTATGGCTACACCTTC; CDR3: CASRTGLPYGYTF
V: TRBV6-5; J: TRBJ2-3; D: -; size: -; DNA: TGTGCCAGCAGCGTAAATACTGGGGCGGATACGCAGTATTTT; CDR3: CASSVNTGADTQYF
V: TRBV18; J: TRBJ2-7; D: TRBD1; size: -; DNA: TGTGCCAGCTCACCCAGCGGGACAGGGGGGAACGAGCAGTACTTC; CDR3: CASSPSGTGGNEQYF
V: TRBV2; J: TRBJ1-1; D: -; size: -; DNA: TGTGCCAGCAGTGTAGGGGTCAACACTGAAGCTTTCTTT; CDR3: CASSVGVNTEAFF
V: TRBV2; J: TRBJ1-2; D: TRBD1; size: -; DNA: TGTGCCAGCAGTGAAGTCGGAGTAGGACAGGGGGGCCACACCTTC; CDR3: CASSEVGVGQGGHTF
V: TRBV7-2; J: TRBJ1-5; D: TRBD1; size: -; DNA: TGTGCCAGCAGCGTTACAGGGGGCGGTCAGCCCCAGCATTTT; CDR3: CASSVTGGGQPQHF
V: TRBV7-2; J: TRBJ2-2; D: -; size: -; DNA: TGTGCCAGCAGCTTATTACGGGGAGGATGGGGTGCCGGGGAGCTGTTTTTT; CDR3: CASSLLRGGWGAGELFF
V: TRBV19; J: TRBJ1-2; D: -; size: -; DNA: TGTGCCAGTAGTATAGGGGGCGCCCGACCTGCCTATGGCTACACCTTC; CDR3: CASSIGGARPAYGYTF
V: TRBV10-3; J: TRBJ1-2; D: -; size: -; DNA: TGTGCCAACCGGAGGGCAGGCGGGGACTATGGCTACACCTTC; CDR3: CANRRAGGDYGYTF
V: TRBV7-8; J: TRBJ2-7; D: -; size: -; DNA: TGTGCCAGCAGCTTCGAGCGAGGATCCTACGAGCAGTACTTC; CDR3: CASSFERGSYEQYF
V: TRBV28; J: TRBJ1-5; D: -; size: -; DNA: TGTGCCAGCAGAGAGCAGACAGGCATGAATCAGCCCCAGCATTTT; CDR3: CASREQTGMNQPQHF
V: TRBV6-1; J: TRBJ1-5; D: -; size: -; DNA: TGTGCCAGCAGTGACAGGGATGGCAATCAGCCCCAGCATTTT; CDR3: CASSDRDGNQPQHF
V: TRBV20-1; J: TRBJ1-4; D: TRBD1; size: few; DNA: TGCAGTGCTAGTAGGGGGCCGGGTGGTGAAAAACTGTTTTTT; CDR3: CSASRGPGGEKLFF
V: TRBV7-3; J: TRBJ2-1; D: -; size: -; DNA: TGTGCCAGCAGCCAGCCCGGGAATGAGCAGTTCTTC; CDR3: CASSQPGNEQFF
V: TRBV4-2; J: TRBJ1-6; D: -; size: -; DNA: TGTGCCAGCAGCCAAGATTTTTGGCAGGGGCGAACAATTGGAGATTCACCCCTCCACTTT; CDR3: CASSQDFWQGRTIGDSPLHF
V: TRBV5-5; J: TRBJ2-7; D: -; size: -; DNA: TGTGCCAGCAGCTTGGAACGCCAGGCCTTCTACGAGCAGTACTTC; CDR3: CASSLERQAFYEQYF
V: TRBV3-1/TRBV3-2; J: TRBJ1-5; D: -; size: -; DNA: TGTGCCAGCAGCCAAGACAGGTCCTCCCGTCAGCCCCAGCATTTT; CDR3: CASSQDRSSRQPQHF
V: TRBV19; J: TRBJ2-1; D: -; size: -; DNA: TGTGCCAGTAGTACCCCCGGGTCCGCGGGGTTACGTGATGAGCAGTTCTTC; CDR3: CASSTPGSAGLRDEQFF
V: TRBV18; J: TRBJ2-7; D: -; size: -; DNA: TGTGCCAGCTCACCCCCTACGGGGTACGAGCAGTACTTC; CDR3: CASSPPTGYEQYF
V: TRBV5-5; J: TRBJ2-7; D: -; size: -; DNA: TGTGCCAGCAGCTTGAGTCCATATGGGGGGTACGAGCAGTACTTC; CDR3: CASSLSPYGGYEQYF
V: TRBV25-1; J: TRBJ1-1; D: TRBD1; size: -; DNA: TGTGCCAGCAGTCCACACAGGGGTCGGGGCACTGAAGCTTTCTTT; CDR3: CASSPHRGRGTEAFF
V: TRBV2; J: TRBJ1-2; D: TRBD1; size: -; DNA: TGTGCCAGCAGGGGACAGGGCGCCTATGGCTACACCTTC; CDR3: CASRGQGAYGYTF
V: TRBV20-1; J: TRBJ2-4; D: TRBD1; size: -; DNA: TGCAGTGCTAGTGGCCCCGGGACAGGGGAAAACATTCAGTACTTC; CDR3: CSASGPGTGENIQYF
V: TRBV7-6; J: TRBJ1-6; D: TRBD1; size: -; DNA: TGTGCCAGCAGCTTCGGACAGGCGTATAATTCACCCCTCCACTTT; CDR3: CASSFGQAYNSPLHF
V: TRBV29-1; J: TRBJ2-1; D: TRBD1; size: -; DNA: TGCAGCGTTTCAGGACAGGGGGGGTACAATGAGCAGTTCTTC; CDR3: CSVSGQGGYNEQFF
V: TRBV27; J: TRBJ1-5; D: TRBD1; size: -; DNA: TGTGCCAGCTCGGACAGGGGGCTCAGCAATCAGCCCCAGCATTTT; CDR3: CASSDRGLSNQPQHF
V: TRBV6-1; J: TRBJ1-3; D: -; size: -; DNA: TGTGCCAGCAGTGAATCCATGACAGTACGGCTGGAAAACACCATATATTTT; CDR3: CASSESMTVRLENTIYF
V: TRBV7-2; J: TRBJ1-2; D: -; size: -; DNA: TGTGCCAGCAGCGAAACAGGGTTGCGGAGCTACACCTTC; CDR3: CASSETGLRSYTF